Shown below are 13 T cell receptor beta chains from a single sample sequenced in a study of OX40 agonist ivuxolimab in advanced cancers. Sequencing used immunoSEQ multiplex PCR; TCRdb keeps in-frame clones, though not all of them. The sample holds more than 65,000 clones; under 90% are singletons and the top ten take around 2.4%. Material: CD4+ or CD8+ T cells sorted from blood, obtained in a trial of the OX40 agonist ivuxolimab. Source of these receptors: an adult with an advanced solid tumor such as melanoma, head and neck, liver or kidney cancer.

The chain couples TRBV30 to TRBJ1-1, with TRBD1 identical over 7 bases. Per the germline V gene, CDR1 is GTSNPN and CDR2 is SVGIG (reference sequence). CDR3 length equals 13 residues. Losses at the gene ends were 5 bases for V and 5 bases for J; bases not matched to a gene: 8. The DNA of the CDR3 is TGTGCCTGGGCCCGACAGGGTAGGACTGAAGCTTTCTTT. As protein: CAWARQGRTEAFF.

The chain employs TRBV5-1 and TRBJ2-7, with D perhaps matching TRBD1 (6 bases). Germline V gene data show CDR1 as SGHRS and CDR2 as YFSETQ. V was pared by 4 bases and J by 4 bases, with 18 bases between. This CDR3 has 15 residues. The DNA of the CDR3 is TGCGCCAGCAGCCGAAACCGGGACATAAGATACGAGCAGTACTTC. Protein: CASSRNRDIRYEQYF.

V is TRBV9 and J is TRBJ1-6; TRBD1 aligns across 10 bases. CDR3 size: 17 residues. Trimming took 3 bases from V and 7 from J; bases not matched to a gene: 10. Germline CDR1 is SGDLS and CDR2 is YYNGEE. CDR3 in DNA: TGTGCCAGCAGCGGGCGTCTCAGGACAGGGGGGAATTCACCCCTCCACTTT. The encoded protein is CASSGRLRTGGNSPLHF.

V is TRBV7-9 and J is TRBJ1-2, with 7 bases fitting TRBD1. The CDR3 totals 17 residues. V trimming: 1 base; J trimming: 4 bases; junction bases outside the gene matches: 12. The germline V gene encodes CDR1 SEHNR and CDR2 FQNEAQ (reference sequence). In DNA form, the CDR3 reads TGTGCCAGCAGCTTAGGGGGAGGGGGCACTTTTTTCTATGGCTACACCTTC. It is translated as CASSLGGGGTFFYGYTF.

V usage is TRBV29-1 and J usage is TRBJ1-1; TRBD1 might be the D (5 bases). Trimming took 7 bases from V and 1 from J, leaving 16 bases between them. The CDR3 runs 14 residues. Looked up from germline, CDR1 is SQVTM and CDR2 is ANQGSEA. The CDR3 nucleotides read TGCAGCGCCAGATCCGGGACGGAGAACACTGAAGCTTTCTTT. It is translated as CSARSGTENTEAFF.

The CDR3 is CASSIGVSPQQYF. In nucleotides, the CDR3 is TGTGCCAGTAGTATAGGGGTTTCACCCCAGCAGTACTTC. The V and J genes are TRBV19 and TRBJ2-7, with no clear D. Trimming left V 1 base short and J 8 bases short, with 12 bases between. In germline, CDR1 is LNHDA, CDR2 SQIVND (reference sequence). The CDR3 loop spans 13 amino acids. The full variable domain, completed using reference TRBV19 and TRBJ2-7, is DGGITQSPKYLFRKEGQNVTLSCEQNLNHDAMYWYRQDPGQGLRLIYYSQIVNDFQKGDIAEGYSVSREKKESFPLTVTSAQKNPTAFYLCASSIGVSPQQYFGPGTRLTVT.

The gene calls are TRBV18 and TRBJ2-6; the D gene is possibly TRBD2 (6 bases). Trimming shortened V by 8 bases and J by 0 bases, and 17 bases separated the two germline ends. CDR3 length: 17 amino acids. From germline, CDR1 is KGHSH and CDR2 LQKENI. CDR3 bases: TGTGCCAGCCCGACGAAGGAGGGATTCTCTGGGGCCAACGTCCTGACTTTC. Translating it yields CASPTKEGFSGANVLTF. The full variable domain, with the rest looked up from reference TRBV18 and TRBJ2-6, is NAGVMQNPRHLVRRRGQEARLRCSPMKGHSHVYWYRQLPEEGLKFMVYLQKENIIDESGMPKERFSAEFPKEGPSILRIQQVVRGDSAAYFCASPTKEGFSGANVLTFGAGSRLTVL.

The V call is TRBV9, the J call TRBJ2-2; D unresolved. Germline CDR1 SGDLS, CDR2 YYNGEE. The CDR3 covers 16 residues. The ends were cut back, 0 bases at V and 1 base at J, with 10 bases in the middle. In nucleotides, the CDR3 is TGTGCCAGCAGCGTAGCGTACGGGCTGAACACCGGGGAGCTGTTTTTT. Protein: CASSVAYGLNTGELFF.

This clone was detected only a few times. V is TRBV11-2 and J is TRBJ2-7, with TRBD2 matching over 7 bases. The V segment lost 1 base and the J segment 0 bases; nucleotides outside the gene matches: 0. CDR1 and CDR2 from the germline V gene are SGHAT and FQNNGV. The CDR3 length is 14 residues. The CDR3, as DNA: TGTGCCAGCAGCTTAGGCGGGAGCTCCTACGAGCAGTACTTC. Translation: CASSLGGSSYEQYF.

The rearrangement joins TRBV6-5 to TRBJ2-2; the D gene is possibly TRBD2 (6 bases). The CDR3 consists of 12 residues. CDR1 is MNHEY and CDR2 is SVGAGI in the germline V gene. Trimming stripped 6 bases from V and 5 bases from J, with 7 bases between. The CDR3 sequence is CASRRGTGELFF. CDR3 DNA: TGTGCCAGCAGGCGGGGAACCGGGGAGCTGTTTTTT.

This chain links TRBV4-2 with TRBJ1-2; tentative D call: TRBD1 (6 bases). Between the trimmed V and J ends, which lost 0 bases and 4 bases, there was a span of 9 bases. CDR1 and CDR2 (germline): LGHNA, YNFKEQ. The length of the CDR3 is 14 residues. The CDR3 DNA sequence: TGTGCCAGCAGCCAAGATACGGACAGCTATGGCTACACCTTC. Translation: CASSQDTDSYGYTF.

The V and J genes are TRBV18 and TRBJ1-1; D gene uncertain. Trimming cost V 5 bases and J 5 bases, with 6 bases left between them. The CDR3 covers 11 residues. The germline gives CDR1 KGHSH, CDR2 LQKENI. In DNA form, the CDR3 reads TGTGCCAGCTCATGGGGAACTGAAGCTTTCTTT. This encodes CASSWGTEAFF.

J is TRBJ1-4 and V is TRBV11-2, with 8 bases lining up with TRBD1. CDR1 SGHAT and CDR2 FQNNGV come from the germline V gene. This CDR3 contains 15 residues. With 1 base clipped from V and 6 bases from J, the junction kept 4 bases outside the gene matches. CDR3 residues: CASSLGQGAYEKLFF. In nucleotides, the CDR3 is TGTGCCAGCAGCTTAGGGCAGGGGGCATATGAAAAACTGTTTTTT.